The 30 T cell receptor beta chains below were found in one sample sequenced in a study of PD-1 blockade in classical Hodgkin lymphoma. This table comes from immunoSEQ multiplex PCR, and its TCRdb copy is limited to in-frame clones, with some not included. Of around 30,000 clones in the sample, approximately 81% were seen once. Time point defined: cycle 4 day 1 (C4D1), after more than five weeks of nivolumab. Brentuximab vedotin exposure varied among the patients, all of whom had relapsed after autologous stem cell transplantation. CD4+ T cells were purified from thawed PBMCs by magnetic negative selection. The sample here was CD4+ T cells from blood, taken before the fourth cycle of nivolumab. The source of these receptors is a human donor with classical Hodgkin lymphoma.

This clone turned up a few times. The rearrangement links TRBV21-1 to TRBJ2-2; TRBD1, the table's D call, was not compared with the DNA. TRBV21-1 is designated a pseudogene. The CDR3 is 19 residues long. The CDR3 here is CASSNPSIGTPLNTGELFF. CDR3 in DNA: TGTGCCAGCAGCAACCCATCGATCGGGACACCCTTGAACACCGGGGAGCTGTTTTTT.

This clone was detected only once. The rearrangement links TRBV19 to TRBJ1-1, with TRBD1 matching over 8 bases. Losses at the gene ends were 4 bases for V and 6 bases for J; bases not matched to a gene: 16. CDR1 and CDR2 (germline): LNHDA, SQIVND (reference sequence). This CDR3 is built from 17 residues. The CDR3 DNA follows: TGTGCCAGTAGTAGGGTTTGGACAGGGCCCCTGGATCCTGAAGCTTTCTTT. The encoded protein is CASSRVWTGPLDPEAFF.

This sequence joins TRBV9 and TRBJ2-1; D remains unclear. Per germline, CDR1 SGDLS and CDR2 YYNGEE. The CDR3 consists of 15 residues. Trimming took 3 bases from V and 4 from J, leaving 14 bases between them. CDR3 residues: CASSAVTGTYNEQFF. DNA for the CDR3: TGTGCCAGCAGCGCTGTGACCGGCACTTACAATGAGCAGTTCTTC. Full variable domain (outside the CDR3, taken from reference TRBV9 and TRBJ2-1): DSGVTQTPKHLITATGQRVTLRCSPRSGDLSVYWYQQSLDQGLQFLIQYYNGEERAKGNILERFSAQQFPDLHSELNLSSLELGDSALYFCASSAVTGTYNEQFFGPGTRLTVL.

The genes are TRBV11-3 and TRBJ2-5, with D perhaps given as TRBD1 or TRBD2 (5 bases each). The V and J ends lost 4 bases and 5 bases respectively, with 17 bases between them. The CDR3 sequence is 15 residues long. The germline CDR1 and CDR2 sequences are SGHNT and YENEEA. Written as DNA, the CDR3 is TGTGCCAGCAGCTCCAACTCGGGGCTGTCGGAGACCCAGTACTTC. It yields the protein CASSSNSGLSETQYF.

The chain couples TRBV5-1 to TRBJ2-5, with D possibly being TRBD1 (6 bases). Deletions cut 0 bases from V and 2 bases from J, with 11 bases between. Germline CDR1 and CDR2: SGHRS and YFSETQ. The CDR3 contains 15 residues. CDR3 sequence reads: CASSLGQAQQETQYF. In DNA, the CDR3 is TGCGCCAGCAGCTTGGGACAGGCACAACAAGAGACCCAGTACTTC.

The rearrangement links TRBV30 to TRBJ2-5; D might be TRBD1 (6 bases). Germline V gene lookup returns CDR1 GTSNPN and CDR2 SVGIG (reference sequence). Trimming stripped 0 bases from V and 4 bases from J, with 21 bases between. CDR3 length equals 17 residues. The CDR3 nucleotides read TGTGCCTGGAGTGTCGGGCAGGGCAGGGGAATAGGAGAGACCCAGTACTTC. It translates to CAWSVGQGRGIGETQYF. Variable domain in full (rest from reference TRBV30 and TRBJ2-5): SQTIHQWPATLVQPVGSPLSLECTVEGTSNPNLYWYRQAAGRGLQLLFYSVGIGQISSEVPQNLSASRPQDRQFILSSKKLLLSDSGFYLCAWSVGQGRGIGETQYFGPGTRLLVL.

The chain has TRBV5-5 and TRBJ1-2; 7 nucleotides align to TRBD1. Germline CDR1 is SGHKS and CDR2 is YYEKEE (reference sequence). The CDR3 spans 14 residues. Germline trimming cut 1 base from V and 4 bases from J; bases unmatched to any gene: 4. The CDR3: CASSLPGQFYGYTF. For the CDR3, the DNA is TGTGCCAGCAGCTTGCCGGGACAGTTCTATGGCTACACCTTC.

The chain combines TRBV5-1 with TRBJ2-2; 9 bases line up with TRBD2. The germline CDR1 and CDR2 sequences are SGHRS and YFSETQ. V was clipped by 4 bases and J by 6 bases; unmatched bases: 7. The CDR3 covers 15 residues. As DNA, the CDR3 is TGCGCCAGCAGCGGAGCGGGGGGCCGGGCCGGGGAGCTGTTTTTT. Translation gives CASSGAGGRAGELFF.

The gene calls are TRBV6-4 and TRBJ2-6, with unresolved D. The V end was cut by 6 bases, the J end by 2 bases, with 8 bases between. The CDR3 extends over 14 amino acids. In germline, CDR1 is MRHNA, CDR2 SNTAGT. The CDR3 region has the DNA TGTGCCAGCAGACCTGGAACTGGGGCCAACGTCCTGACTTTC. This sequence encodes CASRPGTGANVLTF.

The rearrangement joins TRBV6-1 to TRBJ1-2; the D gene is possibly TRBD1 (5 bases). With 0 bases removed from V and 4 bases from J, the gap between germline ends came to 12 bases. Germline values: CDR1 MNHNS, CDR2 SASEGT. The CDR3 covers 15 residues. Here the CDR3 DNA reads TGTGCCAGCAGTGAAGCTTCGGGGACGGGCTATGGCTACACCTTC. Translation gives CASSEASGTGYGYTF.

The chain uses TRBV10-2 and TRBJ2-1, with 8 bases aligning to TRBD1. The CDR3 contains 16 residues. The germline V gene encodes CDR1 WSHSY and CDR2 SAAADI. V gave up 3 bases and J gave up 7 bases; unmatched junction bases: 11. CDR3 sequence (DNA): TGCGCCAGCAGTGATAGGGCAGGGGGCTTTGGAAATGAGCAGTTCTTC. It codes for CASSDRAGGFGNEQFF.

The chain couples TRBV11-1 to TRBJ2-2; D is unclear. Germline assignment: CDR1 SGHAT and CDR2 FQDESV (reference sequence). V dropped 3 bases and J dropped 8 bases, with 10 bases sitting between them. The CDR3 spans 13 residues. The CDR3 bases are TGTGCCAGCAGCTTTTCTGGTTCGGGGGAGCTGTTTTTT. This codes for CASSFSGSGELFF.

The chain employs TRBV5-1 and TRBJ2-5; 9 nucleotides match TRBD2. This CDR3 comprises 16 residues. Germline assignment: CDR1 SGHRS and CDR2 YFSETQ. After removal of 6 bases from V and 1 base from J, the junction contained 10 bases not matched to a gene. CDR3 region: CASTLAGGGPQETQYF. In DNA, the CDR3 is TGCGCCAGCACTCTGGCGGGGGGGGGCCCCCAAGAGACCCAGTACTTC.

The chain employs TRBV5-5 and TRBJ1-5, with 7 bases matching TRBD1. Germline V gives CDR1 SGHKS, CDR2 YYEKEE (reference sequence). The CDR3 spans 16 residues. Trimming removed 4 bases from V and 0 bases from J; junction bases left unmatched: 7. CDR3 nucleotides: TGTGCCAGCAGCCAGGCCGGGACAGATAGCAATCAGCCCCAGCATTTT. Translation gives CASSQAGTDSNQPQHF.

In this sample, this clone turned up once. This chain joins TRBV30 and TRBJ2-2, with 9 bases lining up with TRBD2. The CDR3 has 16 residues. The junction had 6 bases not matched to a gene; V was cut back by 4 bases and J by 0 bases. CDR1 GTSNPN and CDR2 SVGIG come from the germline V gene (reference sequence). The chain's CDR3 is CAWKPLAGANTGELFF. CDR3 bases: TGTGCCTGGAAACCCTTAGCGGGGGCGAACACCGGGGAGCTGTTTTTT.

In DNA, the CDR3 is TGCGCCAGCAGCCAAGGCTGGGGAGGATGGGTTCAAGAGACCCAGTACTTC. It encodes CASSQGWGGWVQETQYF. This chain uses TRBV4-1 with TRBJ2-5, with D perhaps matching TRBD2 (6 bases). Germline loops: CDR1 MGHRA, CDR2 YSYEKL. V was cut by 1 base and J by 2 bases, with 17 bases left in between. CDR3 size: 17 residues.

The rearrangement joins TRBV10-3 to TRBJ1-1, with TRBD1 matching 11 bases. The junction had 8 bases not matched to a gene; V was cut back by 6 bases and J by 8 bases. The germline V gene has CDR1 ENHRY and CDR2 SYGVKD. The CDR3 totals 14 residues. For the CDR3, the DNA is TGTGCCATCAGAATGGACAGGGGGCAGGAGGAAGCTTTCTTT. Translation: CAIRMDRGQEEAFF.

The CDR3 DNA reads as TGCGCCAGCAGCTTGGGAGGTGGGGGGGAGATGCTGCCAGATACGCAGTATTTT. This encodes CASSLGGGGEMLPDTQYF. The chain uses TRBV5-1 and TRBJ2-3; 7 nucleotides line up with TRBD2. Germline-derived CDR1 and CDR2 are SGHRS and YFSETQ. Trimming at V came to 0 bases and at J to 4 bases, leaving 14 bases not matched to a gene. CDR3 length: 18 residues.

V gene TRBV13 combines with J gene TRBJ2-3, with 9 bases lining up with TRBD2. CDR1 and CDR2 from the germline V gene are PRHDT and FYEKMQ (reference sequence). The ends lost 5 bases at V and 7 bases at J; junction bases unmatched: 7. The CDR3 has 14 residues. The DNA of the CDR3 is TGTGCCAGCAGCCGAGCGGGGGGAGACAATACGCAGTATTTT. Amino acids: CASSRAGGDNTQYF.

Only one count was recorded for this clone. The genes are TRBV11-3 and TRBJ2-5; TRBD1 is a possible D gene (5 bases). The germline V and J ends were trimmed by 4 bases and 5 bases, with 17 bases remaining between them. This CDR3 has 15 residues. The germline CDR1 and CDR2 sequences are SGHNT and YENEEA. DNA of the CDR3: TGTGCCAGCAGCTATCCCAGGGCCATGGGGGAGACCCAGTACTTC. It specifies CASSYPRAMGETQYF. The entire variable domain, with the rest obtained from reference TRBV11-3 and TRBJ2-5, is as follows: EAGVVQSPRYKIIEKKQPVAFWCNPISGHNTLYWYLQNLGQGPELLIRYENEEAVDDSQLPKDRFSAERLKGVDSTLKIQPAELGDSAVYLCASSYPRAMGETQYFGPGTRLLVL.

As to this clone: The sample holds other DNA sequences that translate to the same CDR3. The chain combines TRBV5-1 with TRBJ1-4; D is unclear. Trimming removed 1 base from V and 5 bases from J, with 9 bases in between. CDR3 size: 14 residues. CDR1 is SGHRS, CDR2 YFSETQ, per germline. In DNA form, the CDR3 reads TGCGCCAGCAGCTTGACATCGGGGAATGAAAAACTGTTTTTT. This encodes CASSLTSGNEKLFF.

This clone was counted between two and nine times. The rearrangement joins TRBV5-1 to TRBJ1-1, with D uncertain. The V end lost 0 bases, the J end lost 4 bases, and 7 bases lay between the germline ends. Looked up from germline, CDR1 is SGHRS and CDR2 is YFSETQ. The CDR3 loop spans 13 amino acids. The DNA for the CDR3 is TGCGCCAGCAGCTTGGCCGTAAGCACTGAAGCTTTCTTT. Amino acids: CASSLAVSTEAFF.

This chain joins TRBV5-1 and TRBJ2-3, with TRBD1 matching 10 bases. V lost 3 bases and J lost 3; bases outside the gene matches: 4. Germline assignment: CDR1 SGHRS and CDR2 YFSETQ. The CDR3 is 15 residues long. CDR3: CASSWTGGVTDTQYF. Written as DNA, the CDR3 is TGCGCCAGCAGCTGGACAGGGGGAGTAACAGATACGCAGTATTTT.

The V call is TRBV7-2, the J call TRBJ1-5; D gene ambiguous. Trimming cost V 4 bases and J 5 bases, with 9 bases left between them. This CDR3 comprises 13 residues. The V gene's germline CDR1 is SGHTA and CDR2 FQGNSA. Written as DNA, the CDR3 is TGTGCCAGCAGCTCGGGTCGCGATCAGCCCCAGCATTTT. Translation: CASSSGRDQPQHF.

This rearrangement joins TRBV5-1 to TRBJ1-5; 7 bases fit TRBD1. The CDR3 extends over 16 amino acids. V dropped 4 bases and J dropped 3; count of bases not matched to a gene: 10. CDR1 SGHRS and CDR2 YFSETQ come from the germline V gene. The CDR3 protein is CASSPGPGGNNQPQHF. The CDR3 coding sequence is TGCGCCAGCAGCCCCGGTCCAGGGGGTAACAATCAGCCCCAGCATTTT.

The CDR3 nucleotides read TGTGCCAGCTGGGATGGAGTTCCAAGGTTCTCCTACGAGCAGTACTTC. Translated, it gives CASWDGVPRFSYEQYF. This rearrangement joins TRBV28 to TRBJ2-7; unclear D gene. Germline CDR1 reads MDHEN; CDR2 reads SYDVKM. V lost 8 bases, J lost 0 bases, and 20 bases lay in between. The CDR3 has 16 amino acids.

This clone was seen once. The gene calls are TRBV5-1 and TRBJ2-1; D possibly matches TRBD1 or TRBD2 (6 bases each). V shed 6 bases and J shed 10 bases, with 17 bases lying between them. Germline values: CDR1 SGHRS, CDR2 YFSETQ. The CDR3 length is 13 residues. This chain's CDR3 is CASTTNGGGEQFF. CDR3 in DNA: TGCGCCAGCACCACGAACGGGGGCGGAGAGCAGTTCTTC.

The sample holds a few counts of this clone. J is TRBJ2-6 and V is TRBV28, with D possibly TRBD1 on 6 matching bases. With 6 bases removed from V and 0 bases from J, the gap between germline ends came to 12 bases. This CDR3 is built from 16 residues. Looked up from germline, CDR1 is MDHEN and CDR2 is SYDVKM. The CDR3 sequence is CASRFPGASGANVLTF. The CDR3 region has the DNA TGTGCCAGCAGGTTTCCAGGGGCCTCTGGGGCCAACGTCCTGACTTTC.

As concerns this clone: Additional DNA sequences in this sample encode the identical CDR3. This chain uses TRBV7-9 with TRBJ2-5; possibly TRBD1 for D (6 bases). Germline assignment: CDR1 SEHNR and CDR2 FQNEAQ (reference sequence). The ends were cut back, 1 base at V and 3 bases at J, with 6 bases in the middle. This CDR3 has 13 residues. The CDR3 spells CASSLGTEETQYF. The CDR3 DNA follows: TGTGCCAGCAGCTTAGGGACAGAAGAGACCCAGTACTTC.

This clone was seen a few times. The chain has TRBV7-9 and TRBJ1-5, with a weak D call TRBD1 (5 bases). Between the trimmed V and J ends, which lost 4 bases and 1 base, there was a span of 14 bases. This CDR3 has 16 amino acids. Germline V lookup: CDR1 SEHNR, CDR2 FQNEAQ (reference sequence). DNA of the CDR3: TGTGCCAGCAGCTCCAACAGGTACGGAAGCAATCAGCCCCAGCATTTT. Protein: CASSSNRYGSNQPQHF.